The 7 T cell receptor beta chains below come from one sample, sequenced in a study of T cells in localized non-small cell lung cancer. Profiled with immunoSEQ multiplex PCR; TCRdb holds only in-frame clones, not every one. This repertoire shows tens of thousands of clones, about four fifths found once; its top ten account for approximately 3%. Specimen: peripheral blood, collected before any cancer treatment. The receptors here all came from a man aged 40 to 69 with stage I lung adenocarcinoma.

The chain combines TRBV5-1 with TRBJ2-5; 12 nucleotides agree with TRBD2. CDR1 is SGHRS and CDR2 is YFSETQ in the germline V gene. The J segment lost 2 bases and the V segment lost 2 bases, leaving 4 bases of the junction unmatched. The CDR3 covers 16 residues. DNA of the CDR3: TGCGCCAGCAGCTTAACTAGCGGGGGGACACAAGAGACCCAGTACTTC. The encoded protein is CASSLTSGGTQETQYF. The full variable domain, with the rest looked up from reference TRBV5-1 and TRBJ2-5, is KAGVTQTPRYLIKTRGQQVTLSCSPISGHRSVSWYQQTPGQGLQFLFEYFSETQRNKGNFPGRFSGRQFSNSRSEMNVSTLELGDSALYLCASSLTSGGTQETQYFGPGTRLLVL.

V gene TRBV5-6 combines with J gene TRBJ1-2; no clear D. V was trimmed by 2 bases and J by 4 bases, leaving 9 bases between them. CDR1 and CDR2 (germline): SGHDT, YYEEEE. The CDR3 covers 13 residues. The CDR3: CASSFESAYGYTF. CDR3 bases: TGTGCCAGCAGCTTCGAGTCGGCCTATGGCTACACCTTC.

This sequence joins TRBV7-7 and TRBJ2-7; D uncertain. Germline assignment: CDR1 SSHAT and CDR2 FNYEAQ (reference sequence). Trimming left V 5 bases short and J 1 base short, with 9 bases between. The length of the CDR3 is 13 residues. In DNA, the CDR3 is TGTGCCAGCAGCCGTTCGATGTCCTACGAGCAGTACTTC. Residues: CASSRSMSYEQYF.

The chain combines TRBV6-1 with TRBJ2-3, with unresolved D. Per the germline V gene, CDR1 is MNHNS and CDR2 is SASEGT. The germline V and J ends were trimmed by 3 bases and 5 bases, with 12 bases remaining between them. The CDR3 contains 14 residues. The CDR3 coding sequence is TGTGCCAGCAGTGATGGACCCCACGTAGATACGCAGTATTTT. Translation gives CASSDGPHVDTQYF.

The chain joins TRBV2 to TRBJ2-7, with 9 bases identical to TRBD2. Germline assignment: CDR1 SNHLY and CDR2 FYNNEI. The V segment lost 7 bases and the J segment 4 bases; nucleotides outside the gene matches: 11. This CDR3 is built from 15 residues. The CDR3 DNA sequence: TGTGCCAGCAACCGACCGACTAGCGGTGCTTACGAGCAGTACTTC. As protein: CASNRPTSGAYEQYF.

The V and J genes are TRBV30 and TRBJ1-2; the D gene is possibly TRBD1 (5 bases). Deletions cut 4 bases from V and 8 bases from J, with 14 bases between. The CDR3 runs 12 residues. The germline gives CDR1 GTSNPN, CDR2 SVGIG (reference sequence). CDR3 loop: CAWNQGYRGYTF. CDR3 nucleotide sequence: TGTGCCTGGAATCAGGGTTACAGGGGCTACACCTTC.

The chain is built from TRBV5-4 and TRBJ2-4; 7 positions match TRBD1. There are 14 residues in the CDR3. CDR1 and CDR2 from the germline V gene are SGHNT and YYREEE (reference sequence). J gave up 3 bases and V 5 bases, and 5 bases lay outside the gene matches. DNA of the CDR3: TGTGCCAGCAGTTATGGACAGGTCAAAAACATTCAGTACTTC. Protein product: CASSYGQVKNIQYF.